The 6 T cell receptor beta chains in this list originate from one sample, sequenced in a study of radiotherapy plus CTLA-4 blockade in lung cancer. The table came from immunoSEQ multiplex PCR; TCRdb's copy has only in-frame clones and leaves some out. The sample lists 75,000 to 80,000 clones, about 87% occurring once. Material: peripheral blood, obtained from a patient treated with radiotherapy plus ipilimumab. Receptor source: a human donor with non-small cell lung cancer who had stable disease on radiotherapy plus ipilimumab.

The V call is TRBV6-5, the J call TRBJ2-7; maybe TRBD1 (6 bases). Germline V lookup: CDR1 MNHEY, CDR2 SVGAGI. Deletions cut 6 bases from V and 1 base from J, with 10 bases between. There are 13 residues in the CDR3. CDR3: CASRLTGSYEQYF. DNA for the CDR3: TGTGCCAGCAGACTAACAGGGTCCTACGAGCAGTACTTC.

The chain has TRBV19 and TRBJ1-1; D is perhaps TRBD1 (6 bases). CDR1 and CDR2 (germline): LNHDA, SQIVND (reference sequence). The germline V and J ends were trimmed by 5 bases and 1 base, with 14 bases remaining between them. CDR3 length: 15 residues. The CDR3 region is CASSGVRGTNTEAFF. The CDR3 nucleotides read TGTGCCAGTAGTGGGGTCAGGGGTACGAACACTGAAGCTTTCTTT. Based on the CDR3 plus reference TRBV19 and TRBJ1-1, the full variable domain is DGGITQSPKYLFRKEGQNVTLSCEQNLNHDAMYWYRQDPGQGLRLIYYSQIVNDFQKGDIAEGYSVSREKKESFPLTVTSAQKNPTAFYLCASSGVRGTNTEAFFGQGTRLTVV.

The chain joins TRBV9 to TRBJ2-1; maybe TRBD2 (6 bases). In germline, CDR1 is SGDLS, CDR2 YYNGEE. The CDR3 totals 17 residues. V was pared by 0 bases and J by 4 bases, with 17 bases between. The CDR3 DNA reads as TGTGCCAGCAGCGTAGAGGGAAGGGGAGGCCTTTACAATGAGCAGTTCTTC. Its protein is CASSVEGRGGLYNEQFF.

This clone was counted a few times. The chain combines TRBV7-6 with TRBJ2-7, with 9 bases that match TRBD2. The V gene's germline CDR1 is SGHVS and CDR2 FNYEAQ. The CDR3 contains 15 residues. The V gene end was trimmed by 1 base and the J gene end by 2 bases; junction bases not matched to a gene: 3. CDR3 sequence (DNA): TGTGCCAGCAGCTTAGGAGCGGGGGGTGCCTACGAGCAGTACTTC. Encoded protein: CASSLGAGGAYEQYF.

The chain couples TRBV5-1 to TRBJ1-4; D not certain. V was shortened by 4 bases and J by 0 bases, with 13 bases between the two germline ends. This CDR3 is 16 amino acids long. Germline V gene data show CDR1 as SGHRS and CDR2 as YFSETQ. CDR3 amino acids: CASSETGSTTNEKLFF. In DNA, the CDR3 is TGCGCCAGCAGCGAAACGGGATCAACAACTAATGAAAAACTGTTTTTT.

This clone has just a few counts. J is TRBJ2-7 and V is TRBV12-5; perhaps TRBD1 as D (7 bases). V lost 3 bases, J lost 4 bases, and 10 bases lay in between. From germline, CDR1 is LGHNT and CDR2 FRNRAP. The length of the CDR3 is 13 residues. The CDR3 DNA follows: TGTGCTAGTGGTTTTTCAGGGGGGTACGAGCAGTACTTC. Amino acids: CASGFSGGYEQYF.